This T cell receptor (beta chain) was recovered during a study of blood T cell repertoires in COVID-19. On the study more broadly: Donors in the United States, Italy and Spain gave samples during acute or convalescent COVID-19. The cDNA or gDNA used as material had been derived from T cells, B-cell-depleted T cells, or PBMCs.

Repertoires were generated with immunoSEQ multiplex PCR, while TCRdb's copy carries only in-frame clones and drops some. The repertoire has some 200,000 clones, roughly 90% of them found once; the top ten carry about 0.77%. Cohort placement rested on clinical history that participants reported themselves. Germline lookup yields CDR1 ENHRY and CDR2 SYGVKD. There are 14 residues in the CDR3. V shed 6 bases and J 7 bases; nucleotides not matched to a gene: 10. The genes are TRBV10-3 and TRBJ2-7, with 9 nucleotides matching TRBD1. The source material was PBMCs or T cells enriched from blood (not recorded which). The sequence was collected from a woman aged 18-29 years who had recovered from COVID-19. The CDR3 here is CAISAPDRGREQYF. DNA of the CDR3: TGTGCCATCAGCGCCCCTGACAGGGGGAGAGAGCAGTACTTC.